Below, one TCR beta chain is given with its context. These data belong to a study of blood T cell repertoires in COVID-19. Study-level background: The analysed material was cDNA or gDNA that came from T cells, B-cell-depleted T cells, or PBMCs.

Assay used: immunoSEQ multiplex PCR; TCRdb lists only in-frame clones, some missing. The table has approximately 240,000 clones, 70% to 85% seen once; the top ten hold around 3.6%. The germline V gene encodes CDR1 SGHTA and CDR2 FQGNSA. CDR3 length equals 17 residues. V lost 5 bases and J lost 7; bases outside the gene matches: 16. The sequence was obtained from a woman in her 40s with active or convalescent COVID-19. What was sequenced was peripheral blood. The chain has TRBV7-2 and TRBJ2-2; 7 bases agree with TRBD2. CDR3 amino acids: CASSPLFGGGSLGELFF. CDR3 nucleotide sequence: TGTGCCAGCAGCCCCCTGTTTGGCGGGGGTTCGCTCGGGGAGCTGTTTTTT.